This T cell receptor (beta chain) stems from a study of blood T cell repertoires in COVID-19. Assay: immunoSEQ multiplex PCR; the TCRdb copy retains only in-frame clones and omits some. Among about 210,000 clones listed, 80% were seen once. Germline CDR1 KGHSH, CDR2 LQKENI. The CDR3 spans 16 residues. The ends lost 4 bases at V and 3 bases at J; junction bases unmatched: 7. This receptor was taken from a man aged 25-45 years with acute COVID-19. This rearrangement joins TRBV18 to TRBJ2-5, with 11 bases fitting TRBD2. Sequenced sample: PBMCs or T cells enriched from blood (not recorded which). The CDR3 DNA follows: TGTGCCAGCTCACGGCTAGCGGGGGGCAACGAAGAGACCCAGTACTTC. The encoded protein is CASSRLAGGNEETQYF.